These 27 T cell receptor beta chains were sequenced from one sample in a study of identical twins. TCRdb reprocessed the 5' RACE reads with MiXCR, giving one entry per CDR3 protein. The repertoire holds 1.5 million to 2 million distinct CDR3 sequences, with about 32% as singletons. The source material was cord blood. The receptors originated from a newborn girl in good health.

This clonotype was seen a handful of times. V and J are TRBV20-1 and TRBJ1-2, with D possibly matching TRBD1 (6 bases). The V gene's germline CDR1 is DFQATT and CDR2 SNEGSKA (reference sequence). CDR3 length equals 13 residues. V was cut by 6 bases and J by 2 bases, with 13 bases left in between. The CDR3 bases are TGCAGTGCACGGGACACGGTGAACTATGGCTACACCTTC. Translation gives CSARDTVNYGYTF.

Details on this clonotype: The germline gene is not matched at one end of the junction; a read error may be the cause. The chain joins TRBV10-2 to TRBJ1-2; perhaps TRBD1 as D (6 bases). Per the germline V gene, CDR1 is WSHSY and CDR2 is SAAADI. The CDR3 runs to 13 residues. The CDR3 DNA is TGCGCCAGCAGTGACAGGGGAGACTATGACTACACCTTC. This translates into CASSDRGDYDYTF.

V and J are TRBV15 and TRBJ2-7, with D maybe TRBD2 (6 bases). Germline V gene lookup returns CDR1 LNHNV and CDR2 YYDKDF (reference sequence). Trimming took 3 bases from V and 7 from J, leaving 10 bases between them. The CDR3 runs 12 residues. CDR3 protein: CATSSWGGEQYF. In nucleotides, the CDR3 is TGTGCCACCAGCAGTTGGGGAGGTGAGCAGTACTTC. Full variable domain (remainder filled in from reference TRBV15 and TRBJ2-7): DAMVIQNPRYQVTQFGKPVTLSCSQTLNHNVMYWYQQKSSQAPKLLFHYYDKDFNNEADTPDNFQSRRPNTSFCFLDIRSPGLGDTAMYLCATSSWGGEQYFGPGTRLTVT.

This clonotype was recorded at least ten times. A much larger clone lies one base from this, so it may be a read error. The chain recombines TRBV25-1 with TRBJ2-1; no clear D. The CDR3 is made up of 11 amino acids. The germline V and J ends were trimmed by 2 bases and 5 bases, with 1 base remaining between them. Germline lookup yields CDR1 MGHDK and CDR2 SYGVNS. CDR3 region: CASSENNEQFF. The CDR3 nucleotides read TGTGCCAGCAGTGAAAACAATGAGCAGTTCTTC.

There are a few counts of this clonotype. The chain is built from TRBV20-1 and TRBJ1-5; D is perhaps TRBD1 (6 bases). Trimming left V 5 bases short and J 4 bases short, with 12 bases between. The germline V gene encodes CDR1 DFQATT and CDR2 SNEGSKA (reference sequence). The CDR3 totals 13 residues. The CDR3 protein is CSASSDRNQPQHF. In DNA, the CDR3 is TGCAGTGCTTCAAGCGACAGGAATCAGCCCCAGCATTTT.

This clonotype has more than one count but fewer than ten. This chain's CDR3 is CASTTKPRNTEAFF. DNA for the CDR3: TGTGCCAGCACCACTAAACCCAGGAACACTGAAGCTTTCTTT. V gene TRBV28 combines with J gene TRBJ1-1, with no clear D. The CDR3 is 14 amino acids. CDR1 and CDR2 from the germline V gene are MDHEN and SYDVKM. Deletions cut 7 bases from V and 1 base from J, with 13 bases between.

This clonotype showed up just a few times. The chain is built from TRBV10-1 and TRBJ2-7, with D possibly TRBD2 on 6 matching bases. The V end lost 2 bases, the J end lost 10 bases, and 15 bases lay between the germline ends. This CDR3 region has 13 residues. Germline assignment: CDR1 WNHNN and CDR2 SYGVQD (reference sequence). The CDR3: CASSELNAGFQYF. The CDR3 DNA reads TGCGCCAGCAGTGAGCTAAACGCGGGGTTCCAGTACTTC.

There are a few counts of this clonotype. The CDR3 nucleotides are TGTGCCAGCAGCCTCTGGACTAGCGGGAACACGGATACGCAGTATTTT. Protein: CASSLWTSGNTDTQYF. The chain recombines TRBV7-9 with TRBJ2-3; 12 bases match TRBD2. This CDR3 spans 16 amino acids. After removal of 5 bases from V and 6 bases from J, the junction contained 9 bases not matched to a gene. Germline loops: CDR1 SEHNR, CDR2 FQNEAQ (reference sequence).

The chain recombines TRBV10-3 with TRBJ2-1, with TRBD2 identical over 10 bases. With 0 bases clipped from V and 6 bases from J, the junction kept 14 bases outside the gene matches. Per germline, CDR1 ENHRY and CDR2 SYGVKD. The CDR3 covers 19 residues. The CDR3 region has the DNA TGTGCCATCAGTGAGTCGATCCCACCTAGCGGGAGTTCATTCAATGAGCAGTTCTTC. It yields the protein CAISESIPPSGSSFNEQFF.

The rearrangement uses TRBV20-1 and TRBJ2-3; weak D call: TRBD2 (7 bases). This CDR3 comprises 16 residues. Trimming left V 1 base short and J 4 bases short, with 18 bases between. In germline, CDR1 is DFQATT, CDR2 SNEGSKA (reference sequence). In DNA form, the CDR3 reads TGCAGTGCTAGAGGCCTTCTTTGGGGGGGCCCAGATACGCAGTATTTT. This encodes CSARGLLWGGPDTQYF.

This clonotype was picked up a small number of times. The genes are TRBV18 and TRBJ1-6, with a tentative D call TRBD1 (6 bases). In germline, CDR1 is KGHSH, CDR2 LQKENI. V was clipped by 3 bases and J by 6 bases, with 12 bases between them. CDR3 length: 15 residues. CDR3 protein: CASSPAGQINSPLHF. The CDR3 DNA reads TGTGCCAGCTCACCTGCTGGACAGATTAATTCACCCCTCCACTTT.

This chain links TRBV14 with TRBJ2-7, with a weak D call TRBD1 (5 bases). TRBJ2-5 matches the DNA end more closely, so the J call is doubtful. The CDR3 is 15 residues long. CDR1 is SGHDN and CDR2 is FVKESK in the germline V gene. CDR3 region: CASSQDLGRAETQYF. As DNA, the CDR3 is TGTGCCAGCAGCCAAGATCTCGGCAGGGCGGAGACCCAGTACTTC.

This rearrangement joins TRBV6-2 or TRBV6-3 to TRBJ1-5; 9 nucleotides match TRBD1. Germline CDR1 is MNHEY and CDR2 is SVGEGT. With V trimmed by 2 bases and J by 0 bases, 8 bases remained unmatched. CDR3 length equals 18 residues. The CDR3 region is CASSYGTGRSYSNQPQHF. In DNA form, the CDR3 reads TGTGCCAGCAGTTACGGGACAGGGAGATCCTATAGCAATCAGCCCCAGCATTTT.

The chain has TRBV6-6 and TRBJ1-5; 9 bases fit TRBD1. Germline CDR1 MNHNY, CDR2 SVGAGI (reference sequence). The CDR3 spans 13 residues. The trim removed 8 bases at V and 6 bases at J, leaving 5 bases unmatched. Here the CDR3 DNA reads TGTGCCAGCCAGACAGGGGGAAGTCAGCCCCAGCATTTT. It specifies CASQTGGSQPQHF.

The sample holds a few counts of this clonotype. The chain joins TRBV27 to TRBJ2-7; D perhaps matches TRBD1 (5 bases). V was trimmed by 0 bases and J by 1 base, leaving 10 bases between them. Germline CDR1 reads MNHEY; CDR2 reads SMNVEV (reference sequence). The CDR3 runs to 15 residues. This CDR3 reads CASSLSPTASYEQYF. The CDR3 bases are TGTGCCAGCAGTTTATCCCCGACAGCTTCCTACGAGCAGTACTTC.

In DNA form, the CDR3 reads TGTGCCAGCAGCTCCTGGGACAGGGACACAGATACGCAGTATTTT. The encoded protein is CASSSWDRDTDTQYF. The J gene is TRBJ2-3, the V gene TRBV7-9, with 9 bases that match TRBD1. Germline assignment: CDR1 SEHNR and CDR2 FQNEAQ (reference sequence). V shed 4 bases, J shed 2 bases, and the junction held 4 bases outside the gene matches. The CDR3 has 15 amino acids.

The genes are TRBV11-2 and TRBJ2-3; D might be TRBD1 (5 bases). The length of the CDR3 is 14 residues. V shed 1 base and J shed 4 bases, with 9 bases lying between them. Germline values: CDR1 SGHAT, CDR2 FQNNGV. The CDR3, as DNA: TGTGCCAGCAGCTTAGTCAGGGCACCAGATACGCAGTATTTT. This encodes CASSLVRAPDTQYF.

The CDR3 loop is CASSDQRQYEQYF. The CDR3 DNA follows: TGTGCCAGCAGTGATCAAAGGCAATACGAGCAGTACTTC. V and J are TRBV25-1 and TRBJ2-7; no clear D gene. V lost 3 bases and J 4 bases, leaving 10 bases between the germline ends. The CDR3 extends over 13 amino acids. CDR1 is MGHDK, CDR2 SYGVNS, per germline.

In this sample, this clonotype turned up a few times. The chain links TRBV4-1 to TRBJ2-2, with a possible D match to TRBD1 (5 bases). The CDR3 length is 15 residues. Germline loops: CDR1 MGHRA, CDR2 YSYEKL. Trimming removed 2 bases at V and 5 bases at J, with 12 bases between. The CDR3: CASSQPAGKTGELFF. Written as DNA, the CDR3 is TGCGCCAGCAGCCAACCCGCAGGGAAAACCGGGGAGCTGTTTTTT.

The chain recombines TRBV20-1 with TRBJ1-2; 7 nucleotides line up with TRBD1. Germline V lookup: CDR1 DFQATT, CDR2 SNEGSKA (reference sequence). The CDR3 has 13 residues. J lost 7 bases, V lost 6 bases, and 11 bases had no gene match. CDR3 bases: TGCAGTGCCATTCTCGACAGGGTGGGTGGCTACACCTTC. Encoded protein: CSAILDRVGGYTF.

This clonotype was observed a few times. This chain joins TRBV6-5 and TRBJ1-2; D not certain. V lost 4 bases to trimming and J lost 1 base, with 13 bases between them. This CDR3 spans 15 amino acids. In germline, CDR1 is MNHEY, CDR2 SVGAGI. CDR3 nucleotides: TGTGCCAGCAGTTGGAAGGAAAACTGTAACTATGGCTACACCTTC. This codes for CASSWKENCNYGYTF.

CDR3 loop: CASSFDGAGYTF. The CDR3 nucleotides read TGTGCCAGCAGCTTCGACGGGGCCGGCTACACCTTC. This chain uses TRBV7-9 with TRBJ1-2, with a weak D call TRBD1 (5 bases). V lost 3 bases and J 8 bases, leaving 10 bases between the germline ends. Germline-derived CDR1 and CDR2 are SEHNR and FQNEAQ (reference sequence). The CDR3 spans 12 residues.

The chain joins TRBV2 to TRBJ2-1; no firm D call. The germline gives CDR1 SNHLY, CDR2 FYNNEI. The ends were cut back, 7 bases at V and 10 bases at J, with 11 bases in the middle. There are 11 residues in the CDR3. CDR3 nucleotide sequence: TGTGCCAGCAAGCAAGGAGAGGAGCAGTTCTTC. This gives the protein CASKQGEEQFF.

The V and J genes are TRBV5-1 and TRBJ1-6; tentative D call: TRBD1 (6 bases). Germline V CDR1 and CDR2: SGHRS, YFSETQ. The CDR3 is made up of 14 amino acids. V was trimmed by 4 bases and J by 8 bases, leaving 13 bases between them. CDR3 coding DNA: TGCGCCAGCAGCGACGGACAGCGAGATTCACCCCTCCACTTT. The encoded protein is CASSDGQRDSPLHF.

This clonotype was seen a handful of times. J is TRBJ2-3 and V is TRBV20-1; 10 nucleotides align to TRBD2. V lost 6 bases and J lost 5; bases outside the gene matches: 14. The CDR3 has 16 amino acids. CDR1 is DFQATT and CDR2 is SNEGSKA in the germline V gene (reference sequence). CDR3 DNA: TGCAGTGCCATATTGGTCTGGACTAGCGGAGGAGATACGCAGTATTTT. Protein sequence: CSAILVWTSGGDTQYF.

This clonotype was seen at least ten times. This rearrangement joins TRBV15 to TRBJ2-4, with D uncertain. The length of the CDR3 is 16 residues. V was cut by 7 bases and J by 0 bases, with 16 bases left in between. Germline CDR1 and CDR2: LNHNV and YYDKDF (reference sequence). The CDR3 DNA is TGTGCCACCAAACCACGGAGCACCCTAGCCAAAAACATTCAGTACTTC. This gives the protein CATKPRSTLAKNIQYF.

This clonotype was observed a handful of times. The chain combines TRBV20-1 with TRBJ2-7; tentatively, D is TRBD1 (6 bases). CDR3 length equals 15 residues. Germline V gene data show CDR1 as DFQATT and CDR2 as SNEGSKA (reference sequence). Trimming removed 6 bases at V and 7 bases at J, with 25 bases between. DNA for the CDR3: TGCAGTGCCATAGGTCGGGGCAGGGGTTTTGGAGAGCAGTACTTC. Residues: CSAIGRGRGFGEQYF.